This TCR beta chain was identified during a study of beta chain features in type 1 diabetes. Study observations and caveats: Compared with healthy donors, patients appeared to share more similar naive, central memory and regulatory TCRB repertoires. A pattern of fewer insertions and more deletions at VDJ junctions was seen in type 1 diabetes patients.

Regarding this clone: Antigen unknown.

CDR1 and CDR2 from the germline V gene are SGHTA and FQGNSA. The CDR3 totals 13 residues. V was shortened by 2 bases and J by 4 bases, with 8 bases between the two germline ends. Expressed TCRB transcripts got sequenced, as all isolated RNA was reverse transcribed. Sequencing used immunoSEQ multiplex PCR; TCRdb keeps in-frame clones, though not all of them. This sample has hundreds of thousands of clones, with about a sixth found just once. Central memory, naive, regulatory and stem cell-like memory CD4+ cells were sorted by CD45RO/CCR7/CD25/CD127/CD95/CD27. Sequenced input: naive CD4+ T cells from blood. This chain links TRBV7-2 with TRBJ1-2; D unresolved. The TCR originated in a young man in good health. CDR3 sequence (DNA): TGTGCCAGCAGCTTACTGGACGTCTATGGCTACACCTTC. It encodes CASSLLDVYGYTF.